One sample yielded the 6 T cell receptor beta chains listed below, sequenced in a study of T cells after yellow fever vaccination. TCRdb re-analysed the 5' RACE reads in MiXCR, keeping a single row per CDR3 protein. This repertoire shows more than 65,000 distinct CDR3 sequences, around 7.1% found once; its top ten account for over 25%. Sequencing used CD8+ T cells sorted from PBMCs, obtained around 10 days after the first yellow fever vaccination. These receptor sequences come from a man between 18 and 29 years old who received the YFV17D yellow fever vaccine.

The chain links TRBV4-3 to TRBJ2-1, with TRBD2 matching over 9 bases. The CDR3 loop spans 17 amino acids. V shed 1 base, J shed 9 bases, and the junction held 13 bases outside the gene matches. Per the germline V gene, CDR1 is LGHNA and CDR2 is YSLEER. In nucleotides, the CDR3 is TGCGCCAGCAGCCAAGTTTCGGCGGGGGGGCGGAATTCTGAGCAGTTCTTC. This sequence encodes CASSQVSAGGRNSEQFF.

V usage is TRBV7-9 and J usage is TRBJ2-5, with D perhaps TRBD1 (6 bases). V lost 5 bases and J 4 bases, leaving 17 bases between the germline ends. CDR1 and CDR2 from the germline V gene are SEHNR and FQNEAQ (reference sequence). This CDR3 has 15 residues. CDR3 DNA: TGTGCCAGCAGCAGCCCAGGGGTAAAGAGAGAGACCCAGTACTTC. It codes for CASSSPGVKRETQYF.

At least ten counts were recorded for this clonotype. The chain uses TRBV20-1 and TRBJ2-5; 12 bases agree with TRBD2. The CDR3 is 15 amino acids. Trimming took 3 bases from V and 2 from J; bases not matched to a gene: 4. Germline-derived CDR1 and CDR2 are DFQATT and SNEGSKA (reference sequence). In DNA form, the CDR3 reads TGCAGTGCTAGGTTGACTAGCGGGGGACAAGAGACCCAGTACTTC. Protein sequence: CSARLTSGGQETQYF.

This clonotype was counted many times. The V gene is TRBV10-3, the J gene TRBJ2-1; TRBD1 might be the D (5 bases). The CDR3 has 15 amino acids. The V gene lost 0 bases and the J gene lost 8 bases, with 14 bases spanning the gap. The germline gives CDR1 ENHRY, CDR2 SYGVKD. Here the CDR3 reads CAISESRQRGDEQFF. The CDR3 coding sequence is TGTGCCATCAGTGAGTCGAGGCAAAGGGGTGATGAGCAGTTCTTC.

This clonotype occurred many times. CDR3 amino acids: CASSPGGLANYGYTF. In nucleotides, the CDR3 is TGCGCCAGCAGCCCTGGGGGGTTAGCTAACTATGGCTACACCTTC. The rearrangement uses TRBV4-3 and TRBJ1-2; tentatively, D is TRBD1 (5 bases). This CDR3 comprises 15 residues. Germline assignment: CDR1 LGHNA and CDR2 YSLEER. The V end lost 4 bases, the J end lost 0 bases, and 12 bases lay between the germline ends.

This clonotype was found many times. This chain links TRBV3-1 with TRBJ2-5; possible D gene TRBD1, 5 bases. Looked up from germline, CDR1 is LGHDT and CDR2 is YNNKEL (reference sequence). The CDR3 length is 15 residues. The V end was cut by 5 bases, the J end by 1 base, with 14 bases between. In nucleotides, the CDR3 is TGTGCCAGCAGCGAATGGCAGGGTATCCAAGAGACCCAGTACTTC. It encodes CASSEWQGIQETQYF.